This note documents a single T cell receptor beta chain sequence. The germline gives CDR1 MNHEY, CDR2 SMNVEV (reference sequence). This CDR3 is built from 15 residues. Trimming took 5 bases from V and 5 from J; bases not matched to a gene: 5. These data come from a study of blood T cell repertoires in COVID-19. Whole-study context: The United States, Italy and Spain provided the acute and convalescent COVID-19 samples. PBMCs, B-cell-depleted T cells, or T cells provided the cDNA or gDNA that made up the material.

Produced via immunoSEQ multiplex PCR; TCRdb's table is partial and in-frame only. Of under 200,000 clones in the sample, roughly 80% are singletons; the top ten hold more than 5%. Sequenced: peripheral blood. The origin of this receptor is a woman in her 30s with acute or convalescent COVID-19. The V and J genes are TRBV27 and TRBJ2-1; TRBD2 matches at 11 bases. CDR3 sequence reads: CASSLTSGNNNEQFF. CDR3 DNA sequence: TGTGCCAGCAGTCTGACTAGCGGGAACAACAATGAGCAGTTCTTC.